This T cell receptor (beta chain) was observed in a study of T cells after yellow fever vaccination. In making TCR cDNA, 5'RACE template switching added a universal primer site and UMIs to it. TCRdb used MiXCR to reprocess the 5' RACE reads, holding one entry per CDR3 protein. The table lists more than 450,000 distinct CDR3 sequences, roughly 22% of them singletons. This TCR came from a man in his late teens or twenties who received the YFV17D yellow fever vaccine. Sequencing was performed on PBMCs, taken roughly 20 days after the first yellow fever vaccination.

In nucleotides, the CDR3 is TGTGCCAGCAGCCGCGGGCAGGGGGTGAAGGATGAGCAGTTCTTC. Protein sequence: CASSRGQGVKDEQFF. J is TRBJ2-1 and V is TRBV5-5; TRBD1 agrees at 7 bases. CDR1 and CDR2 (germline): SGHKS, YYEKEE (reference sequence). The CDR3 runs 15 residues. J lost 8 bases, V lost 4 bases, and 12 bases had no gene match.